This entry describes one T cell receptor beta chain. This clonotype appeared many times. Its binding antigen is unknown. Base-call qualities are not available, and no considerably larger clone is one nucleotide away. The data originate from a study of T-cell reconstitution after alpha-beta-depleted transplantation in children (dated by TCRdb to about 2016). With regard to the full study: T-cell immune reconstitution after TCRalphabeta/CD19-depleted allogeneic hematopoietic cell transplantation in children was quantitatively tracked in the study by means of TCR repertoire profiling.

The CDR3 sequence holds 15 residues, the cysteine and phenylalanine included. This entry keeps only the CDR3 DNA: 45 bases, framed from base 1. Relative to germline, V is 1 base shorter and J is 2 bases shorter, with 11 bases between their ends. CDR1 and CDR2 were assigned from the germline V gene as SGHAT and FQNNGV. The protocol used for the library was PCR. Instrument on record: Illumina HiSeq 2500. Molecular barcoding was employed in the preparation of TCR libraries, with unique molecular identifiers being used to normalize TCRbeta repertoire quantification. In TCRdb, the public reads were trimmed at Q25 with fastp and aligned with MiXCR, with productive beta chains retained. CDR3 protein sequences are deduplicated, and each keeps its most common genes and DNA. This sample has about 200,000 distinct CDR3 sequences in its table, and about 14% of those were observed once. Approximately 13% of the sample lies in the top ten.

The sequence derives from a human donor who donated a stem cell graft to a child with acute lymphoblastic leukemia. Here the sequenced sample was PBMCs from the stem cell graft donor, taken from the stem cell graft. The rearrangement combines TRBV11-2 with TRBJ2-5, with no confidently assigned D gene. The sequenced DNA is TGTGCCAGCAGCTTAGCGTCAGTATGGCAAGAGACCCAGTACTTC. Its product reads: CASSLASVWQETQYF. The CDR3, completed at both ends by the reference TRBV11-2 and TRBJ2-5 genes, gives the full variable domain EAGVAQSPRYKIIEKRQSVAFWCNPISGHATLYWYQQILGQGPKLLIQFQNNGVVDDSQLPKDRFSAERLKGVDSTLKIQPAKLEDSAVYLCASSLASVWQETQYFGPGTRLLVL.